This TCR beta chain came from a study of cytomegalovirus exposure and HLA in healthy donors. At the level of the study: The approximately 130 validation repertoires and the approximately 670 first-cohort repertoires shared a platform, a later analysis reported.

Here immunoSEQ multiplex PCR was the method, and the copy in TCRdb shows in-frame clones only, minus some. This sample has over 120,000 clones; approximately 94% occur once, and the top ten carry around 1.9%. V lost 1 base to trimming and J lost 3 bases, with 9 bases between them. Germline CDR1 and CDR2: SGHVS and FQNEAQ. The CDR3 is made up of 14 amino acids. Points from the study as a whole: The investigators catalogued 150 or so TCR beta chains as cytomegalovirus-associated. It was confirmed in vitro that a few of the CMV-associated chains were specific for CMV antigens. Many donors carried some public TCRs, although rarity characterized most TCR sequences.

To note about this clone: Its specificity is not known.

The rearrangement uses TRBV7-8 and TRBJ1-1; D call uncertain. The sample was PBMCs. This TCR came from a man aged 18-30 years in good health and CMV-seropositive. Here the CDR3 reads CASSLGGYYTEAFF. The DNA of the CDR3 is TGTGCCAGCAGCTTAGGAGGGTATTACACTGAAGCTTTCTTT.